The clone carrying this T cell receptor (beta chain) was observed a single time. The sample originates from a study of ipilimumab plus nivolumab after autologous stem cell transplantation. There are 15 residues in the CDR3. V dropped 8 bases and J dropped 4; count of bases not matched to a gene: 10. CDR1 and CDR2 (germline): SGHAT, FQNNGV. Clones were read by immunoSEQ multiplex PCR, and TCRdb kept only the in-frame ones, dropping some. The table lists under 30,000 clones, around 84% of them singletons. The TCR was taken from a male donor with diffuse large B-cell lymphoma. The chain employs TRBV11-2 and TRBJ2-7, with 11 nucleotides matching TRBD2. The source was PBMCs, collected in a trial of ipilimumab plus nivolumab as post-transplant consolidation. The CDR3 bases are TGTGCCAGCTTTGGGGCTAGCGGGGGGCTGTACGAGCAGTACTTC. Translation gives CASFGASGGLYEQYF.